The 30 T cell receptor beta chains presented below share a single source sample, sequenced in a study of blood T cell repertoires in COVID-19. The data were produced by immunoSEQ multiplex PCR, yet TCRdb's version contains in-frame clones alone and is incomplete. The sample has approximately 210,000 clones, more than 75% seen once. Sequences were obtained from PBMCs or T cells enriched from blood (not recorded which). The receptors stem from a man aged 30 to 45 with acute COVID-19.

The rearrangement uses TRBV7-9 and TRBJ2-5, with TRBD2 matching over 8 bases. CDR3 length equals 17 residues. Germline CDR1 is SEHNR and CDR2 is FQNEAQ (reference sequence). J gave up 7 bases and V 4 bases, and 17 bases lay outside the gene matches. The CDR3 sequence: CASSSEGLAGWSGTQYF. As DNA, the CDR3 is TGTGCCAGCAGCTCCGAAGGGCTAGCGGGTTGGTCCGGGACCCAGTACTTC.

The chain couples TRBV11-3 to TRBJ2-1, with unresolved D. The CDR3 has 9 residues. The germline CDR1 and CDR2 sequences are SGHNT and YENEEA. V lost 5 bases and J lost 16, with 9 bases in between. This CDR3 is CASSGQEFF. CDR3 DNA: TGTGCCAGCAGCGGGCAAGAATTCTTC.

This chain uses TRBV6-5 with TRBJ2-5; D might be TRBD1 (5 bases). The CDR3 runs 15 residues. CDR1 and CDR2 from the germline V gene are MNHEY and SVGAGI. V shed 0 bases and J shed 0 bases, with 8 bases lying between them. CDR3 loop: CASSYSGRNQETQYF. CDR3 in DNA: TGTGCCAGCAGTTACTCGGGGCGCAACCAAGAGACCCAGTACTTC.

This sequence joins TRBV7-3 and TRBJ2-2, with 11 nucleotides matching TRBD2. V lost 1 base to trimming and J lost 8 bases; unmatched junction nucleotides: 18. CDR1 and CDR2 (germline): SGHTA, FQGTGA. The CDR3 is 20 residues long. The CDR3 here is CASSLNSTALAGGSFGELFF. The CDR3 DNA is TGTGCCAGCAGCTTAAATTCCACAGCCCTAGCGGGGGGATCCTTTGGGGAGCTGTTTTTT.

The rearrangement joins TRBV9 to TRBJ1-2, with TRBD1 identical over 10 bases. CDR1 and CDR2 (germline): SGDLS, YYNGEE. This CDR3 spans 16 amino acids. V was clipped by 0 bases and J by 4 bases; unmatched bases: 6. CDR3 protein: CASSVAGQGLGYGYTF. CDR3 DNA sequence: TGTGCCAGCAGCGTAGCGGGACAGGGGTTGGGCTATGGCTACACCTTC.

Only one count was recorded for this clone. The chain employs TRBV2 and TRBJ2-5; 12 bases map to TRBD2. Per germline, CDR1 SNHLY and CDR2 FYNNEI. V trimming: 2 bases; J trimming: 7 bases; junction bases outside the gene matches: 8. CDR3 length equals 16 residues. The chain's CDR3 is CASSETLAGGVGTQYF. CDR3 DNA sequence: TGTGCCAGCAGTGAAACACTAGCGGGGGGAGTGGGGACCCAGTACTTC.

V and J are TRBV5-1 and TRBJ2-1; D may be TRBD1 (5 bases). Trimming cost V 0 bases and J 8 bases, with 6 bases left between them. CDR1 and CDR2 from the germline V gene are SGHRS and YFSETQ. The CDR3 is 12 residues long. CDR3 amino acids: CASSLGGYEQFF. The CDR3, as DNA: TGCGCCAGCAGCTTGGGGGGCTATGAGCAGTTCTTC.

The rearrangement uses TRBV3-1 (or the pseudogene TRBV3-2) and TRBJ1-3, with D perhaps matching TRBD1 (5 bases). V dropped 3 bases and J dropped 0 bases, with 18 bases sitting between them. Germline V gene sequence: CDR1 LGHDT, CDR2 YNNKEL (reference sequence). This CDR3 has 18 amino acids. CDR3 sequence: CASSQKVLRAHSGNTIYF. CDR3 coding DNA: TGTGCCAGCAGCCAGAAGGTTCTCAGGGCCCACTCTGGAAACACCATATATTTT.

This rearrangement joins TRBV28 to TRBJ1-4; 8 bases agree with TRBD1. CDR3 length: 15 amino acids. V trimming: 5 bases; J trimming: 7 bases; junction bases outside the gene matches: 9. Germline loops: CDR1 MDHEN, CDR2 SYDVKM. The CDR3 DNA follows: TGTGCCAGCAGTCCATCGACAGGGGCCATTGAAAAACTGTTTTTT. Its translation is CASSPSTGAIEKLFF.

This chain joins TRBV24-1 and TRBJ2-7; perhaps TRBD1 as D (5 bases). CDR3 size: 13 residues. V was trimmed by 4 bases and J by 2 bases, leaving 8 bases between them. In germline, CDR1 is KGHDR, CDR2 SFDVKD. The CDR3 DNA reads TGTGCCACCAGTGAAGGGGCGGCCTACGAGCAGTACTTC. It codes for CATSEGAAYEQYF.

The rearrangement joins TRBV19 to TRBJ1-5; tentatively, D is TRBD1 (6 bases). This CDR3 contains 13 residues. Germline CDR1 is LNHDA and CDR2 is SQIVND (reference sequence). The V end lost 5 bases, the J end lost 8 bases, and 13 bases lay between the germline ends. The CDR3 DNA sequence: TGTGCCAGTAGTCCGGTCCCAGGGGAGCCCCAGCATTTT. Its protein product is CASSPVPGEPQHF. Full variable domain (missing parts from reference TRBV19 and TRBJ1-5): DGGITQSPKYLFRKEGQNVTLSCEQNLNHDAMYWYRQDPGQGLRLIYYSQIVNDFQKGDIAEGYSVSREKKESFPLTVTSAQKNPTAFYLCASSPVPGEPQHFGDGTRLSIL.

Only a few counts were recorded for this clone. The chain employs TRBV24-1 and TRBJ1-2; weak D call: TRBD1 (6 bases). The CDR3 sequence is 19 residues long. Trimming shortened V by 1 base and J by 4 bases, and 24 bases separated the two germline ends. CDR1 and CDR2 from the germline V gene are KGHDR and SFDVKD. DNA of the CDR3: TGTGCCACCAGTGATTTTCTTCCCAGGGGAACCGACCCTAGCTATGGCTACACCTTC. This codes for CATSDFLPRGTDPSYGYTF.

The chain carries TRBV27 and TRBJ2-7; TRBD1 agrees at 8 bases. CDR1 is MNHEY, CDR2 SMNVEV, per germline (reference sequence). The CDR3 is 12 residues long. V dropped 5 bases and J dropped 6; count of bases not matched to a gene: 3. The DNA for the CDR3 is TGTGCCAGCAGTGGACAGGGTCGCGAGCAGTACTTC. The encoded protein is CASSGQGREQYF.

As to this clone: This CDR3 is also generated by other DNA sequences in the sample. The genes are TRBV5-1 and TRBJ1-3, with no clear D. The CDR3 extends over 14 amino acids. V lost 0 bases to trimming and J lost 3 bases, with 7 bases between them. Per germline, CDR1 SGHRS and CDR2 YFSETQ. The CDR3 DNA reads TGCGCCAGCAGCTTGGTACCAGTTGGAAACACCATATATTTT. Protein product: CASSLVPVGNTIYF.

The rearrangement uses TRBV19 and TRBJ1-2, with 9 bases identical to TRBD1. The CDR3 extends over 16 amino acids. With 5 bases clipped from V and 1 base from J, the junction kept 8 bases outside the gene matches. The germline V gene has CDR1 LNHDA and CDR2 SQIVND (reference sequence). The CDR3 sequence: CASSLLGTGSNYGYTF. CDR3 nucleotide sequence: TGTGCCAGTAGTCTTTTGGGGACAGGGAGTAACTATGGCTACACCTTC. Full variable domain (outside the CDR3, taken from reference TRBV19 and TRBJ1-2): DGGITQSPKYLFRKEGQNVTLSCEQNLNHDAMYWYRQDPGQGLRLIYYSQIVNDFQKGDIAEGYSVSREKKESFPLTVTSAQKNPTAFYLCASSLLGTGSNYGYTFGSGTRLTVV.

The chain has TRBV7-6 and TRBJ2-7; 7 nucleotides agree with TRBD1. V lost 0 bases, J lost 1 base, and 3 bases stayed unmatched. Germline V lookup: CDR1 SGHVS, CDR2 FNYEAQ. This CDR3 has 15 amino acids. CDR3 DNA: TGTGCCAGCAGCTTAGCAGGGGGCAAGTCCTACGAGCAGTACTTC. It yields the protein CASSLAGGKSYEQYF.

Here the CDR3 reads CASSESAGVGNTIYF. CDR3 DNA: TGCGCCAGCAGTGAGTCGGCAGGGGTGGGAAACACCATATATTTT. The V and J genes are TRBV10-2 and TRBJ1-3; a possible D gene is TRBD1 (6 bases). V lost 0 bases and J lost 4, with 10 bases in between. Germline-derived CDR1 and CDR2 are WSHSY and SAAADI. CDR3 length: 15 amino acids.

CDR3 protein: CASSENRASGYGYTF. The DNA for the CDR3 is TGTGCCAGCAGTGAAAACAGGGCTTCGGGCTATGGCTACACCTTC. The chain uses TRBV2 and TRBJ1-2; a weak D match, TRBD1 (6 bases). CDR3 length: 15 amino acids. CDR1 is SNHLY, CDR2 FYNNEI, per germline. V was cut by 2 bases and J by 4 bases, with 14 bases left in between.

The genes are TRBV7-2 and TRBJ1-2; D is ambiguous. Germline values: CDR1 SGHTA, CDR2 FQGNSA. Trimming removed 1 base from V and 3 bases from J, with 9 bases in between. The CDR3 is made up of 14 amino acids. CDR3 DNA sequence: TGTGCCAGCAGCTTAGTCCCGGGGTACTATGGCTACACCTTC. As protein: CASSLVPGYYGYTF.

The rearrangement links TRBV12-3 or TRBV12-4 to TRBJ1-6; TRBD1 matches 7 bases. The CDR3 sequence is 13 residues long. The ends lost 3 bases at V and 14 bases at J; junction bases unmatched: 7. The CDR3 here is CASSFNRGGTLHF. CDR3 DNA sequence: TGTGCCAGCAGTTTTAACAGGGGCGGAACCCTCCACTTT.

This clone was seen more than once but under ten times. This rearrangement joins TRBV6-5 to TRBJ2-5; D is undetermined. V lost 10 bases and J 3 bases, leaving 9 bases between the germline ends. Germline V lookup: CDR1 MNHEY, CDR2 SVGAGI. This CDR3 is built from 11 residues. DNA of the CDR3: TGTGCCATCTCGACAAAAGAGACCCAGTACTTC. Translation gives CAISTKETQYF.

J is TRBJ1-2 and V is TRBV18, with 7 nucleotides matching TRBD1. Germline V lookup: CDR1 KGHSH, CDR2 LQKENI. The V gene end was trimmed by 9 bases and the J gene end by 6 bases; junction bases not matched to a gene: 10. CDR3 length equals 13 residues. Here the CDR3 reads CASSDQGVNGYTF. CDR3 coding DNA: TGTGCCAGTTCCGATCAGGGGGTTAATGGCTACACCTTC.

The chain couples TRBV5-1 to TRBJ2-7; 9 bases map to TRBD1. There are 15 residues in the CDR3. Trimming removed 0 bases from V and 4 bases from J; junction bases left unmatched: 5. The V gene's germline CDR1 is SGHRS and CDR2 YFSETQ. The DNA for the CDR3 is TGCGCCAGCAGCTTGGAAACAGGGGGCAATTACGAGCAGTACTTC. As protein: CASSLETGGNYEQYF.

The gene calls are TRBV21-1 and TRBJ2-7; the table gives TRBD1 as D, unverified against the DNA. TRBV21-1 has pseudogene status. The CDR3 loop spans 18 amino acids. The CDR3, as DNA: TGTGCCAGCAGCAAAGGTCCGAATAACAGGGGGGCAGCCTACGAGCAGTACTTC. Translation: CASSKGPNNRGAAYEQYF.

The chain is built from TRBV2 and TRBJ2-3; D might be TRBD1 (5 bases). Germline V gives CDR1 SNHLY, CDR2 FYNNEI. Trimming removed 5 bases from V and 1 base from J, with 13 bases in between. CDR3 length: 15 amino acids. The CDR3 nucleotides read TGTGCCAGCAGTCGACAGAGTTATGGCACAGATACGCAGTATTTT. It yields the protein CASSRQSYGTDTQYF.

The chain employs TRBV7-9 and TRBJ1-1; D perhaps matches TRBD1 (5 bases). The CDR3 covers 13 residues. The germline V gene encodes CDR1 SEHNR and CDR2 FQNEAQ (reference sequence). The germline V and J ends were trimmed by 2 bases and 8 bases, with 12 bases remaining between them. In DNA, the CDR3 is TGTGCCAGCAGCTTACGACAGTTCAAAGAAGCTTTCTTT. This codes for CASSLRQFKEAFF.

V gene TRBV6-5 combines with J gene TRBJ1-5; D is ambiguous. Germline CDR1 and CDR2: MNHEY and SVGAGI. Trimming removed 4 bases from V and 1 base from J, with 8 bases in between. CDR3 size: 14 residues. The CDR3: CASSSTGSNQPQHF. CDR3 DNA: TGTGCCAGCAGTTCGACGGGGAGCAATCAGCCCCAGCATTTT.

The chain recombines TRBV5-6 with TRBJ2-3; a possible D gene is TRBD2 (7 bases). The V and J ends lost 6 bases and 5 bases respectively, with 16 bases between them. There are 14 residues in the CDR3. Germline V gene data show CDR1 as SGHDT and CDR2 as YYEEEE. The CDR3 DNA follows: TGTGCCAGCATCTCGGGGGGCCTGAGAGATACGCAGTATTTT. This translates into CASISGGLRDTQYF.

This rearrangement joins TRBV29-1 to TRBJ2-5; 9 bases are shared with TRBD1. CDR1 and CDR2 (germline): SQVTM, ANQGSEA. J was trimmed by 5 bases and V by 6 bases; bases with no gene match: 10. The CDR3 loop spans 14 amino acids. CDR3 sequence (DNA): TGCAGCGTCTTGGGGGACAGGGTCGGGGAGACCCAGTACTTC. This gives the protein CSVLGDRVGETQYF.

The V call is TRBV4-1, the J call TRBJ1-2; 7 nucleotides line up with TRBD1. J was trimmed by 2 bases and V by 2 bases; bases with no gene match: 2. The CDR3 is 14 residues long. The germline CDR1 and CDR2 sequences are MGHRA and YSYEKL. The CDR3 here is CASSQTTGNYGYTF. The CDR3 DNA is TGCGCCAGCAGCCAAACGACAGGGAACTATGGCTACACCTTC.